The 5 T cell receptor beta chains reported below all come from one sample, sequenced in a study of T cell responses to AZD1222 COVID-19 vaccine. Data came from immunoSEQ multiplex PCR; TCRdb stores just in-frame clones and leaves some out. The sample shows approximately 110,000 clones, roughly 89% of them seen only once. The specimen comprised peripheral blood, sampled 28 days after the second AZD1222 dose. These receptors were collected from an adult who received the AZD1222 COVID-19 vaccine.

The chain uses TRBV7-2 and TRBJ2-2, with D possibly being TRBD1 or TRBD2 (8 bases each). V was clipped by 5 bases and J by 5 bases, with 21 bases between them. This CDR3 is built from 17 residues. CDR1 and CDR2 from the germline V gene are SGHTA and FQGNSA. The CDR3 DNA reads TGTGCCAGCAGCCCCCGGGGTAGCGGGACAGGAACCGGGGAGCTGTTTTTT. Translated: CASSPRGSGTGTGELFF.

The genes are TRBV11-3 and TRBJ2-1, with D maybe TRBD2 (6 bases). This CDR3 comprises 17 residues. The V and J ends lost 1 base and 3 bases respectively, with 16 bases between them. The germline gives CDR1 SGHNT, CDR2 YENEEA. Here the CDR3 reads CASSLGTGTPNYNEQFF. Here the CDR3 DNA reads TGTGCCAGCAGCTTAGGGACCGGGACTCCTAACTACAATGAGCAGTTCTTC.

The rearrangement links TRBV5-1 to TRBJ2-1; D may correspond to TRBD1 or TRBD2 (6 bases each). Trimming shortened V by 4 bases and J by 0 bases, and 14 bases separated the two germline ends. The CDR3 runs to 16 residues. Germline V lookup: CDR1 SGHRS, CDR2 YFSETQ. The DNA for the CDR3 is TGCGCCAGCAGCCTCCATGGAGGGGGCTCCTACAATGAGCAGTTCTTC. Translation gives CASSLHGGGSYNEQFF.

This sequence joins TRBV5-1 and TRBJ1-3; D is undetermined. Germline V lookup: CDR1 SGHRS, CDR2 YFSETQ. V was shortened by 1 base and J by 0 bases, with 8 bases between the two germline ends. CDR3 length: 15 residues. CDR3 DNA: TGCGCCAGCAGCTTGTATCTCAGCTCTGGAAACACCATATATTTT. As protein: CASSLYLSSGNTIYF.

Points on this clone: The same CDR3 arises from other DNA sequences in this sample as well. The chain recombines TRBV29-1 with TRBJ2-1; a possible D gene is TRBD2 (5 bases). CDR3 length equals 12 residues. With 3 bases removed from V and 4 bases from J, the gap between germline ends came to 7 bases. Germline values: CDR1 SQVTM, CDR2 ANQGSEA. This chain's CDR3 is CSVDRGYNEQFF. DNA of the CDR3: TGCAGCGTTGATCGGGGTTACAATGAGCAGTTCTTC.